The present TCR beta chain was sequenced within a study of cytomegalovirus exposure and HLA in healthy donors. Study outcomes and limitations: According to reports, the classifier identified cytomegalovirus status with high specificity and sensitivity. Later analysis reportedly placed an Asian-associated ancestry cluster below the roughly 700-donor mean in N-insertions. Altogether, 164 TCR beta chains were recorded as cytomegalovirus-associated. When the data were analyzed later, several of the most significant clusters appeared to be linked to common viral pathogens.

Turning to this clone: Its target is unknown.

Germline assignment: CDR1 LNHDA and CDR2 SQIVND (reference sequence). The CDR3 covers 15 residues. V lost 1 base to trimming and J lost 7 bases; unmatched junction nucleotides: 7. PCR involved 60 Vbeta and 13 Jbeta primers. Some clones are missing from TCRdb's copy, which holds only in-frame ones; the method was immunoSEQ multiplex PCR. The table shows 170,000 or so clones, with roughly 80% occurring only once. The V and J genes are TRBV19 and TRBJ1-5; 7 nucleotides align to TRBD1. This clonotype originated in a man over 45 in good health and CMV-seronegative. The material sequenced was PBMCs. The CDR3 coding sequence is TGTGCCAGTAGTATAGCGGCCAGGGGGGTACAGCCCCAGCATTTT. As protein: CASSIAARGVQPQHF.